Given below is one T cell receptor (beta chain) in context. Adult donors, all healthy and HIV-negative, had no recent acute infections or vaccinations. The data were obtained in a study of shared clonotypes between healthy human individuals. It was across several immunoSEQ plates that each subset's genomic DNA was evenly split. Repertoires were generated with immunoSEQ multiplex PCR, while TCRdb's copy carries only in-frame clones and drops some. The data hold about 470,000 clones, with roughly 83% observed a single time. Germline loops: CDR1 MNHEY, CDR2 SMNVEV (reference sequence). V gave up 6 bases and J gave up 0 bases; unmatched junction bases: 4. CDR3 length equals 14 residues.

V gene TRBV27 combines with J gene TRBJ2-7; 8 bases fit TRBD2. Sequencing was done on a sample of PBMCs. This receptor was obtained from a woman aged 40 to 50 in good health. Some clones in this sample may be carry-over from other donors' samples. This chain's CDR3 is CASRAGVSSYEQYF. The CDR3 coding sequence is TGTGCCAGCAGAGCGGGAGTAAGCTCCTACGAGCAGTACTTC.